This entry lists 16 T cell receptor beta chains sequenced from one sample in a study of blood T cell repertoires in COVID-19. Clones were sequenced by immunoSEQ multiplex PCR, and TCRdb holds only the in-frame ones, with some missing. The sample contains 100,000 to 150,000 clones, around 80% of which appear only once. What was sequenced was PBMCs or T cells enriched from blood (not recorded which). These receptors all come from a man aged 35-49 years with acute COVID-19.

There are a few counts of this clone. The chain joins TRBV30 to TRBJ2-1; tentative D call: TRBD2 (5 bases). CDR1 GTSNPN and CDR2 SVGIG come from the germline V gene (reference sequence). V was pared by 3 bases and J by 4 bases, with 13 bases between. This CDR3 has 14 amino acids. Here the CDR3 DNA reads TGTGCCTGGAGGACGGGGATGGGATACAATGAGCAGTTCTTC. It translates to CAWRTGMGYNEQFF.

The gene calls are TRBV15 and TRBJ2-3, with 7 bases matching TRBD1. This CDR3 has 14 amino acids. Germline V lookup: CDR1 LNHNV, CDR2 YYDKDF (reference sequence). After removal of 1 base from V and 4 bases from J, the junction contained 2 bases not matched to a gene. CDR3 bases: TGTGCCACCAGCAGAGGACAGGGTCCAGATACGCAGTATTTT. It encodes CATSRGQGPDTQYF.

This sequence joins TRBV9 and TRBJ2-5; TRBD2 matches at 9 bases. The CDR3 contains 17 residues. Looked up from germline, CDR1 is SGDLS and CDR2 is YYNGEE. The ends lost 0 bases at V and 3 bases at J; junction bases unmatched: 9. CDR3 sequence reads: CASSVELSGSDEETQYF. The CDR3 DNA reads TGTGCCAGCAGCGTAGAGCTTAGCGGGAGCGACGAAGAGACCCAGTACTTC.

The genes are TRBV19 and TRBJ1-2; 9 bases agree with TRBD1. Germline values: CDR1 LNHDA, CDR2 SQIVND (reference sequence). The CDR3 runs 14 residues. V lost 10 bases and J lost 5; bases outside the gene matches: 11. CDR3 loop: CATHSGTGLYGYTF. The CDR3 DNA reads TGTGCCACCCACAGCGGGACAGGGTTGTATGGCTACACCTTC.

In DNA form, the CDR3 reads TGCAGCGTTGGAAAAGGGGGGACAGGGAGCACCGGGGAGCTGTTTTTT. Its translation is CSVGKGGTGSTGELFF. V usage is TRBV29-1 and J usage is TRBJ2-2, with 9 bases that match TRBD1. CDR3 length: 16 residues. V lost 4 bases to trimming and J lost 4 bases; unmatched junction nucleotides: 10. The V gene's germline CDR1 is SQVTM and CDR2 ANQGSEA.

This chain connects TRBV10-3 to TRBJ1-4; 12 bases align to TRBD1. The CDR3 is 20 residues long. Per the germline V gene, CDR1 is ENHRY and CDR2 is SYGVKD. Unmatched junction bases numbered 11, after V lost 2 bases and J lost 1 base. CDR3 residues: CAISELGPGQGAGTNEKLFF. In DNA form, the CDR3 reads TGTGCCATCAGTGAGCTAGGACCGGGACAGGGGGCAGGAACTAATGAAAAACTGTTTTTT.

This chain joins TRBV9 and TRBJ2-3; 8 bases align to TRBD1. The junction had 6 bases not matched to a gene; V was cut back by 3 bases and J by 0 bases. Germline values: CDR1 SGDLS, CDR2 YYNGEE. This CDR3 spans 16 amino acids. The CDR3 region is CASSATGVLSTDTQYF. For the CDR3, the DNA is TGTGCCAGCAGCGCGACAGGGGTGTTGAGCACAGATACGCAGTATTTT. Based on the CDR3 plus reference TRBV9 and TRBJ2-3, the full variable domain is DSGVTQTPKHLITATGQRVTLRCSPRSGDLSVYWYQQSLDQGLQFLIQYYNGEERAKGNILERFSAQQFPDLHSELNLSSLELGDSALYFCASSATGVLSTDTQYFGPGTRLTVL.

The chain has TRBV19 and TRBJ2-1, with 12 bases identical to TRBD1. V shed 7 bases and J 8 bases; nucleotides not matched to a gene: 6. This CDR3 is 14 amino acids long. In germline, CDR1 is LNHDA, CDR2 SQIVND (reference sequence). The CDR3 loop is CASNPGQGADEQFF. The CDR3 DNA follows: TGTGCCAGTAATCCGGGACAGGGGGCGGATGAGCAGTTCTTC.

This clone has only a few counts. This chain uses TRBV11-3 with TRBJ2-1, with 11 bases aligning to TRBD2. V lost 0 bases and J lost 7; bases outside the gene matches: 5. The length of the CDR3 is 16 residues. CDR1 SGHNT and CDR2 YENEEA come from the germline V gene. CDR3 loop: CASSLDIASGGNEQFF. CDR3 DNA sequence: TGTGCCAGCAGCTTAGATATCGCTAGCGGGGGGAATGAGCAGTTCTTC.

The gene calls are TRBV5-1 and TRBJ1-1; D not resolved. The CDR3 length is 13 residues. Germline-derived CDR1 and CDR2 are SGHRS and YFSETQ. Deletions cut 0 bases from V and 1 base from J, with 4 bases between. The DNA for the CDR3 is TGCGCCAGCAGCTTGGGCAGGAACACTGAAGCTTTCTTT. This gives the protein CASSLGRNTEAFF.

The sample holds one count of this clone. CDR3 DNA: TGTGCCAGCTCACCATATAACGCAAGGAGCACCGGCGAGCAGTACTTC. Translating gives CASSPYNARSTGEQYF. The chain carries TRBV18 and TRBJ2-7; D ambiguous. The ends were cut back, 2 bases at V and 6 bases at J, with 20 bases in the middle. Germline V gene data show CDR1 as KGHSH and CDR2 as LQKENI. This CDR3 region has 16 residues.

V gene TRBV7-2 combines with J gene TRBJ1-3, with D tentatively TRBD1 (6 bases). The CDR3 consists of 14 residues. The V gene's germline CDR1 is SGHTA and CDR2 FQGNSA. Trimming removed 6 bases from V and 1 base from J, with 10 bases in between. For the CDR3, the DNA is TGTGCCAGCAGGGTACAGGGTTCTGGAAACACCATATATTTT. This gives the protein CASRVQGSGNTIYF. Supplemented by reference TRBV7-2 and TRBJ1-3, the full variable domain reads GAGVSQSPSNKVTEKGKDVELRCDPISGHTALYWYRQSLGQGLEFLIYFQGNSAPDKSGLPSDRFSAERTGGSVSTLTIQRTQQEDSAVYLCASRVQGSGNTIYFGEGSWLTVV.

The chain employs TRBV9 and TRBJ1-2, with 7 bases aligning to TRBD1. Germline trimming cut 0 bases from V and 5 bases from J; bases unmatched to any gene: 7. This CDR3 is 15 amino acids long. Germline values: CDR1 SGDLS, CDR2 YYNGEE. CDR3 in amino acids: CASSVEGGAGYGYTF. As DNA, the CDR3 is TGTGCCAGCAGCGTAGAAGGGGGCGCTGGGTATGGCTACACCTTC.

V usage is TRBV10-2 and J usage is TRBJ2-1; 8 positions agree with TRBD1. V was clipped by 7 bases and J by 4 bases; unmatched bases: 12. Germline loops: CDR1 WSHSY, CDR2 SAAADI. The CDR3 runs to 16 residues. This CDR3 reads CASKLGGQETYNEQFF. CDR3 DNA: TGCGCCAGCAAATTAGGGGGACAGGAGACATACAATGAGCAGTTCTTC.

V and J are TRBV19 and TRBJ1-5; 9 bases are a match to TRBD1. The V gene's germline CDR1 is LNHDA and CDR2 SQIVND (reference sequence). Losses at the gene ends were 8 bases for V and 5 bases for J; bases not matched to a gene: 4. The CDR3 is 13 amino acids. Here the CDR3 DNA reads TGTGCCAGTTCGAGGGACAGGGATCAGCCCCAGCATTTT. Its protein is CASSRDRDQPQHF.

V gene TRBV6-5 combines with J gene TRBJ2-7, with D perhaps TRBD1 (6 bases). The V gene's germline CDR1 is MNHEY and CDR2 SVGAGI. The CDR3 covers 13 residues. The germline V and J ends were trimmed by 5 bases and 4 bases, with 12 bases remaining between them. The CDR3 sequence is CASSPWDIYEQYF. In DNA, the CDR3 is TGTGCCAGCAGTCCATGGGACATATACGAGCAGTACTTC.